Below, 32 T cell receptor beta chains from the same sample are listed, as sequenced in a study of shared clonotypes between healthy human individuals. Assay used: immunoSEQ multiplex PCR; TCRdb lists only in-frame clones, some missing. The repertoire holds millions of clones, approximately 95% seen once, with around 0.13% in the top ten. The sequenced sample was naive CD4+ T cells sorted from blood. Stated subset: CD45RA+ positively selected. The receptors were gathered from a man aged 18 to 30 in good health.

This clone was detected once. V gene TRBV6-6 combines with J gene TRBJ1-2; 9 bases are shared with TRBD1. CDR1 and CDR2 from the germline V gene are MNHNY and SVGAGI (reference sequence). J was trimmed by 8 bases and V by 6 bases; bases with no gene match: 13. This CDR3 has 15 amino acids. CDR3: CASRLNPGQGNGYTF. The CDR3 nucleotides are TGTGCCAGCAGATTAAATCCGGGACAGGGAAACGGCTACACCTTC.

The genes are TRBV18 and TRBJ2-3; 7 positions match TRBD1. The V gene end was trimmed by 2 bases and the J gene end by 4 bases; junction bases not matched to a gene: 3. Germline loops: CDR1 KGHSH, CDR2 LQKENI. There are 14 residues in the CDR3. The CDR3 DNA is TGTGCCAGCTCACCAGGGACAGCTTCAGATACGCAGTATTTT. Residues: CASSPGTASDTQYF.

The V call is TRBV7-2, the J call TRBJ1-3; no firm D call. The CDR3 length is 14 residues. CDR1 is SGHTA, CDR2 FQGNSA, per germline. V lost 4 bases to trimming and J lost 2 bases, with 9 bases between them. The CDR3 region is CASSWGGAGNTIYF. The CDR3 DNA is TGTGCCAGCAGCTGGGGTGGAGCTGGAAACACCATATATTTT.

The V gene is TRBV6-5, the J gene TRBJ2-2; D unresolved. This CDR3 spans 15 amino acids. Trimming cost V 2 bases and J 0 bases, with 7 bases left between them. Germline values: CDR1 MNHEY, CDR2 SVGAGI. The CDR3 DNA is TGTGCCAGCAGTTACGGTTCGGCGAACACCGGGGAGCTGTTTTTT. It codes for CASSYGSANTGELFF.

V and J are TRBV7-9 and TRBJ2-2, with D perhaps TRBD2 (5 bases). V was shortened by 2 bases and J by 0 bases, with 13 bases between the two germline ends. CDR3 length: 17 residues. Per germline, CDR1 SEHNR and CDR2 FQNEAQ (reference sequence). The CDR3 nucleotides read TGTGCCAGCAGCTTAAATGTATGGGGAGCGAACACCGGGGAGCTGTTTTTT. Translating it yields CASSLNVWGANTGELFF. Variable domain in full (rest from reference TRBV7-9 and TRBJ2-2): DTGVSQNPRHKITKRGQNVTFRCDPISEHNRLYWYRQTLGQGPEFLTYFQNEAQLEKSRLLSDRFSAERPKGSFSTLEIQRTEQGDSAMYLCASSLNVWGANTGELFFGEGSRLTVL.

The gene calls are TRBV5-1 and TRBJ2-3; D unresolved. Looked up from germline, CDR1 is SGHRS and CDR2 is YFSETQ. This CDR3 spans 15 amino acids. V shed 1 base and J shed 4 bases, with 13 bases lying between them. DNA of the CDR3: TGCGCCAGCAGCTTGAACGGGTTTAACGCAGATACGCAGTATTTT. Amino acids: CASSLNGFNADTQYF.

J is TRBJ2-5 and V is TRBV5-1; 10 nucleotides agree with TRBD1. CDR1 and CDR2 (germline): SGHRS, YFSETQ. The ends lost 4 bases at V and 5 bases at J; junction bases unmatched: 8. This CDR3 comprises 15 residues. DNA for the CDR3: TGCGCCAGCAGCCCATCGGGACAGGGGATGGAGACCCAGTACTTC. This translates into CASSPSGQGMETQYF. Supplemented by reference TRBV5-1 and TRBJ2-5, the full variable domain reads KAGVTQTPRYLIKTRGQQVTLSCSPISGHRSVSWYQQTPGQGLQFLFEYFSETQRNKGNFPGRFSGRQFSNSRSEMNVSTLELGDSALYLCASSPSGQGMETQYFGPGTRLLVL.

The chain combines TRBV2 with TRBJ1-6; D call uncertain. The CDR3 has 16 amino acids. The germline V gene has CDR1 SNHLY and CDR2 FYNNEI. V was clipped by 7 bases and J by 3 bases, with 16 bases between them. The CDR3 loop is CASKPGLGIYNSPLHF. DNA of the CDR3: TGTGCCAGCAAGCCCGGGCTTGGCATCTATAATTCACCCCTCCACTTT. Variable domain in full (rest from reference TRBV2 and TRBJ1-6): EPEVTQTPSHQVTQMGQEVILRCVPISNHLYFYWYRQILGQKVEFLVSFYNNEISEKSEIFDDQFSVERPDGSNFTLKIRSTKLEDSAMYFCASKPGLGIYNSPLHFGNGTRLTVT.

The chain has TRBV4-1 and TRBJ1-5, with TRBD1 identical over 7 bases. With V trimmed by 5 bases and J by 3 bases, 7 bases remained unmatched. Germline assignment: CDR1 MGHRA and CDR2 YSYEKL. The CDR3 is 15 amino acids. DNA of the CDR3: TGCGCCAGCAGCTCCACAGGGGTAGACAATCAGCCCCAGCATTTT. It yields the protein CASSSTGVDNQPQHF.

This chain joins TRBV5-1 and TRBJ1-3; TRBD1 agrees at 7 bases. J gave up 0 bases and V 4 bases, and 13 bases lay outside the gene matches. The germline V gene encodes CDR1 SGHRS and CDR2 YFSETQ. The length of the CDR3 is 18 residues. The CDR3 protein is CASSTTGSYLISGNTIYF. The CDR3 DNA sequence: TGCGCCAGCAGCACGACAGGGTCATACCTGATCTCTGGAAACACCATATATTTT.

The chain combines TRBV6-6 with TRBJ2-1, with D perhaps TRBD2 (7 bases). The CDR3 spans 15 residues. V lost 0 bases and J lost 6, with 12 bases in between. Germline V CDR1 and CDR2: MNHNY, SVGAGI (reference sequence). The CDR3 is CASSYSGGAGNEQFF. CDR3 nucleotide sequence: TGTGCCAGCAGTTACTCGGGGGGGGCCGGCAATGAGCAGTTCTTC.

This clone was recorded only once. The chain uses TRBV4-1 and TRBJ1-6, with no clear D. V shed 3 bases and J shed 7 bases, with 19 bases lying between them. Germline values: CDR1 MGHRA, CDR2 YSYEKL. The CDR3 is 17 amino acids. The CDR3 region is CASSQALLLFGNSPLHF. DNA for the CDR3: TGCGCCAGCAGCCAGGCCCTCCTCCTGTTTGGGAATTCACCCCTCCACTTT.

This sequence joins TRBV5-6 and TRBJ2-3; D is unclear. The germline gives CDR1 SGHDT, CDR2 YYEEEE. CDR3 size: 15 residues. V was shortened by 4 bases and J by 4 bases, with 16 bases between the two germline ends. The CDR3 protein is CASSPYGIRADTQYF. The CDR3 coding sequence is TGTGCCAGCAGCCCGTACGGCATTAGGGCAGATACGCAGTATTTT.

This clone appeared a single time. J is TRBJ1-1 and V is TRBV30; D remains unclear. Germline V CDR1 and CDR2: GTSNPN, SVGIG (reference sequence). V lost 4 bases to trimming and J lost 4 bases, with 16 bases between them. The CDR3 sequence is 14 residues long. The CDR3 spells CAWTRNLKATEAFF. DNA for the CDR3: TGTGCCTGGACTCGAAATCTTAAGGCCACTGAAGCTTTCTTT.

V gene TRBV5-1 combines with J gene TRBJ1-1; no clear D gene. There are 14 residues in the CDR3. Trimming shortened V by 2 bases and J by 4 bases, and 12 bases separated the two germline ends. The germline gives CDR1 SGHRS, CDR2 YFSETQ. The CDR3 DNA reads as TGCGCCAGCAGCTTCGTTGGGGTCGGCACTGAAGCTTTCTTT. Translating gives CASSFVGVGTEAFF.

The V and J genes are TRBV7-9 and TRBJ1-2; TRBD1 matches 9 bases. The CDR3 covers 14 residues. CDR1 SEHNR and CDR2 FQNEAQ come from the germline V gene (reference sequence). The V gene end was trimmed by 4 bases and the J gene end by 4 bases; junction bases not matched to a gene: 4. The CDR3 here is CASSSMTGGYGYTF. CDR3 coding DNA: TGTGCCAGCAGCTCCATGACAGGGGGCTATGGCTACACCTTC.

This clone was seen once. The DNA of the CDR3 is TGCGCCAGCAGGGACACAGGAAGATACGAGCAGTACTTC. Protein: CASRDTGRYEQYF. The chain combines TRBV10-2 with TRBJ2-7; D might be TRBD1 (5 bases). There are 13 residues in the CDR3. The V end was cut by 6 bases, the J end by 4 bases, with 13 bases between. Germline CDR1 is WSHSY and CDR2 is SAAADI.

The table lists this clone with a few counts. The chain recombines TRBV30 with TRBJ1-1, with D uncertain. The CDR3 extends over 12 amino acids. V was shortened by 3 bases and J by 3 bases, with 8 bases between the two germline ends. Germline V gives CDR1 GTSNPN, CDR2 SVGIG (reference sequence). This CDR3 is CAWSQADTEAFF. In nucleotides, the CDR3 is TGTGCCTGGAGCCAGGCGGACACTGAAGCTTTCTTT.

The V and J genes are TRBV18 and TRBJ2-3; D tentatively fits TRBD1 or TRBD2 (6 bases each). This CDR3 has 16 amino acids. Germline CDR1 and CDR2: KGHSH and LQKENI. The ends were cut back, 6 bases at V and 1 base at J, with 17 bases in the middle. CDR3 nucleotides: TGTGCCAGCTCTCCCCCCGGAAGGGGGGGCACAGATACGCAGTATTTT. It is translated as CASSPPGRGGTDTQYF.

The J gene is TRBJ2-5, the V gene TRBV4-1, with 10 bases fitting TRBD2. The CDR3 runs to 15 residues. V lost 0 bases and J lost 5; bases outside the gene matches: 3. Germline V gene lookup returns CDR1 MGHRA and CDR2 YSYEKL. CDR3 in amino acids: CASSQEAGGPETQYF. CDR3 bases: TGCGCCAGCAGCCAAGAAGCGGGAGGGCCGGAGACCCAGTACTTC.

The CDR3 reads CSVGNDPGHGYTF. CDR3 DNA sequence: TGCAGCGTCGGGAATGATCCTGGCCATGGCTACACCTTC. The genes are TRBV29-1 and TRBJ1-2, with unresolved D. V gave up 6 bases and J gave up 6 bases, with 17 bases separating them. This CDR3 has 13 amino acids. CDR1 is SQVTM, CDR2 ANQGSEA, per germline.

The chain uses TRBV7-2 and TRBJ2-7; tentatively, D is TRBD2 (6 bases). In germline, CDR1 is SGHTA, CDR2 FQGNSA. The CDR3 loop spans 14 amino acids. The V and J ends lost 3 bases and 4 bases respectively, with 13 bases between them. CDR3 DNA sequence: TGTGCCAGCAGCTTCCAGGAAGGAGGGTACGAGCAGTACTTC. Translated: CASSFQEGGYEQYF.

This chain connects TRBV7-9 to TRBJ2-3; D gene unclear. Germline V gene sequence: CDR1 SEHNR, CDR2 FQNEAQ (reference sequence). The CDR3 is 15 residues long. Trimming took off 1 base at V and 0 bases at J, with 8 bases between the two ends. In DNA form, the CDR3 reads TGTGCCAGCAGCTTAGGGCAGGCGAGCACAGATACGCAGTATTTT. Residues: CASSLGQASTDTQYF.

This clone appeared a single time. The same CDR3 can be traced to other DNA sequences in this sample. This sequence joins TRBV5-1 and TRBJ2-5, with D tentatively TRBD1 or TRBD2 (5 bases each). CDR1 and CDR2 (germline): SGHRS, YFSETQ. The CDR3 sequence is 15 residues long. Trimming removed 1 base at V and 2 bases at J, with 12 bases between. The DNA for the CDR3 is TGCGCCAGCAGCTTGCAAGTGGGGGAGCAAGAGACCCAGTACTTC. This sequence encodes CASSLQVGEQETQYF.

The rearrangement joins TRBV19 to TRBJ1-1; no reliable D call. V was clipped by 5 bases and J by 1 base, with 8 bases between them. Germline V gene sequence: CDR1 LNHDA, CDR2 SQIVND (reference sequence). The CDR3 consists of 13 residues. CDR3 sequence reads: CASSRTRNTEAFF. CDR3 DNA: TGTGCCAGTAGTCGGACGAGGAACACTGAAGCTTTCTTT.

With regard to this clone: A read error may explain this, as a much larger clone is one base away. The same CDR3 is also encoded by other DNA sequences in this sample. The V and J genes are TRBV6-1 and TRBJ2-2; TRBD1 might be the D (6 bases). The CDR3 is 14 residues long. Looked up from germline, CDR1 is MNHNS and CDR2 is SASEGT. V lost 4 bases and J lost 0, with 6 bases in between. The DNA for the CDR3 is TGTGCCAGCAGTGGGACAGCGAACACCGGGGAGCTGTTTTTT. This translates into CASSGTANTGELFF.

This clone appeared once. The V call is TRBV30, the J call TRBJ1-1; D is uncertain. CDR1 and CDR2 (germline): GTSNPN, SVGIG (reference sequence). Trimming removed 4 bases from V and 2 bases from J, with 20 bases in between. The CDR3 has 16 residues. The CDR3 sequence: CAWKLISSTFNTEAFF. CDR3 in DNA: TGTGCCTGGAAGCTAATATCCTCTACATTTAACACTGAAGCTTTCTTT.

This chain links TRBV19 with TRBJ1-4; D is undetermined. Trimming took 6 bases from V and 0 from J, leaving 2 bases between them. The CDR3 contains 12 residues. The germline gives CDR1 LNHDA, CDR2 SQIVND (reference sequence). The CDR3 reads CASRTTNEKLFF. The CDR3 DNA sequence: TGTGCCAGTAGAACAACTAATGAAAAACTGTTTTTT. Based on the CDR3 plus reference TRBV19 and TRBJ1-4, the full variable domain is DGGITQSPKYLFRKEGQNVTLSCEQNLNHDAMYWYRQDPGQGLRLIYYSQIVNDFQKGDIAEGYSVSREKKESFPLTVTSAQKNPTAFYLCASRTTNEKLFFGSGTQLSVL.

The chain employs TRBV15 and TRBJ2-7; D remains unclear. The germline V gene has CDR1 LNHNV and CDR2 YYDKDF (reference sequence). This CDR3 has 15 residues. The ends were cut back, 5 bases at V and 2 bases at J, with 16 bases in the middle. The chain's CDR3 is CATSPDIGHAYEQYF. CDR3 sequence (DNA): TGTGCCACCAGCCCAGATATAGGGCACGCCTACGAGCAGTACTTC.

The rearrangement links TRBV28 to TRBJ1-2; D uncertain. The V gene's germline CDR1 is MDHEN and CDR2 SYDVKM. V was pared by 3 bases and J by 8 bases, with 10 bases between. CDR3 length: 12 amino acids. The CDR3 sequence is CASSFLKRGYTF. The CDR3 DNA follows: TGTGCCAGCAGTTTCCTTAAGAGGGGCTACACCTTC.

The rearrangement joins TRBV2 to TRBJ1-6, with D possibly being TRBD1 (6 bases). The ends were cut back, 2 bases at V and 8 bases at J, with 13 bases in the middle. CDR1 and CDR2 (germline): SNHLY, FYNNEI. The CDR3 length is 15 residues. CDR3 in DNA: TGTGCCAGCAGTGAATCAGGGGTCGGTTATTCACCCCTCCACTTT. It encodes CASSESGVGYSPLHF. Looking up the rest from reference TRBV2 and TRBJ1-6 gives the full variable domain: EPEVTQTPSHQVTQMGQEVILRCVPISNHLYFYWYRQILGQKVEFLVSFYNNEISEKSEIFDDQFSVERPDGSNFTLKIRSTKLEDSAMYFCASSESGVGYSPLHFGNGTRLTVT.

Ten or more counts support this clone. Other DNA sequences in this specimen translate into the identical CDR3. The CDR3 loop reads CASSLGQGSNQPQHF. In DNA, the CDR3 is TGTGCCAGCAGCTTGGGCCAGGGTAGCAATCAGCCCCAGCATTTT. The J gene is TRBJ1-5, the V gene TRBV5-6; TRBD1 might be the D (5 bases). The V end lost 0 bases, the J end lost 0 bases, and 7 bases lay between the germline ends. CDR1 is SGHDT and CDR2 is YYEEEE in the germline V gene. The CDR3 loop spans 15 amino acids.